This TCR beta chain originates from a study of shared clonotypes between healthy human individuals. CD8 cells regarded as naive lacked CD45RO, were positively chosen for CCR7, and omitted terminally differentiated effector memory CD45RA+ cells. This CDR3 has 18 residues. With 4 bases clipped from V and 1 base from J, the junction kept 7 bases outside the gene matches. Germline assignment: CDR1 SGHVS and CDR2 FQNEAQ. TCRdb's copy holds only in-frame clones and misses some; the assay was immunoSEQ multiplex PCR. This table has 750,000 to 1,000,000 clones, about 92% appearing once. V gene TRBV7-8 combines with J gene TRBJ2-3, with 14 bases identical to TRBD2. Sequencing was done on a sample of naive CD8+ T cells sorted from blood. The clonotype was recovered from a man under 40 in good health. The CDR3 DNA is TGTGCCAGCAGCTCAGGGACTAGCGGGAGCCCTGGCACAGATACGCAGTATTTT. This translates into CASSSGTSGSPGTDTQYF.